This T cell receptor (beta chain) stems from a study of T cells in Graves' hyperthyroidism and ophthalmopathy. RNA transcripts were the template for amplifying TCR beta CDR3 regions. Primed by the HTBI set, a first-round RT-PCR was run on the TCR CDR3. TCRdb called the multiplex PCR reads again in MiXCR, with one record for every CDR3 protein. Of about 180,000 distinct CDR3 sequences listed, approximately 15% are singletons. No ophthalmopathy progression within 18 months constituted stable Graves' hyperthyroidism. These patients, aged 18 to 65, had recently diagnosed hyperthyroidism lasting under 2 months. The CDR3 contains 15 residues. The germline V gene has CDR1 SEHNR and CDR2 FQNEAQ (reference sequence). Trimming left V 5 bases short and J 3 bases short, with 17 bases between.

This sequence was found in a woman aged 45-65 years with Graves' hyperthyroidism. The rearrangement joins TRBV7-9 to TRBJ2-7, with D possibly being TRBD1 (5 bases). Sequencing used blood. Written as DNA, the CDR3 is TGTGCCAGCAGCCCGAAGACAGACAAATACTACGAGCAGTACTTC. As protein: CASSPKTDKYYEQYF.